This T cell receptor beta chain was captured in a study of CD39 and CD103 CD8 tumor-infiltrating T cells (dated by TCRdb to 2017 to 2018). For context, the study as a whole: The repertoire comparisons shown came from four patients: one with an HPV-positive HNSCC, one with an HPV-negative HNSCC, one with ovarian cancer and one with melanoma. TCRbeta CDR3 deep sequencing compared repertoires of CD8 TIL subsets defined by CD103 and CD39 with peripheral memory CD8 T cells. The study at large found these results: DP CD8 TILs appeared to be more oligoclonal than DN and SP CD8 TILs and blood memory CD8 T cells, with about 56-90% covered by the top 30 clonotypes. Clonotypes from DP TILs were seldom detected in blood or uninvolved lymph node, while clonotypes from DN TILs overlapped to a large extent with peripheral memory CD8 repertoires.

No therapy was being received by patients at the time of sample collection, although prior treatments had ranged from chemotherapy, radiotherapy, surgery and immunotherapy to none. After thawing, cells were enriched for T lymphocytes using a negative-selection kit, and EpCAM beads were added for tumor-infiltrating lymphocytes. Memory CD8 T cells were sorted using a CD8+CD4-CD45RA- gate, without regard to whether the cells expressed CCR7. Before analysis, peripheral blood mononuclear cells were isolated on a Ficoll-Paque PLUS gradient and cryopreserved. Populations were sorted on a FACSAria II to approximately 99% purity, and cell pellets were frozen without culture for TCR sequencing. From about 10,000 to 100,000 sorted cells per subset, genomic DNA was extracted using the DNeasy Blood and Tissue Kit. TCRbeta V-J or V-D-J regions were sequenced and mapped by the immunoSEQ service, with coverage above 10x per sample. The source study handled its data this way. The analysis included only productive rearrangements exported from the immunoSEQ Analyzer platform, and clonality was assessed using the 500 most abundant clones. To quantify how much repertoires overlapped between populations, both the Morisita-Horn similarity index and the Jaccard index were used. In over 5 cancer patients, Morisita-Horn similarity was measured between the TCR repertoires of CD8 T-cell subsets. TCRdb's version of the immuneACCESS table is confined to in-frame rearrangements and falls short of the full clone set. An unresolved V gene accounts for under half of the shortfall where checked; the remainder is of unknown origin. That table gives V, J and clone size, and the DNA gave D and trimming. The sample includes 15,000 or so clones, with around 90% observed a single time. The ten largest clones add up to about 4.5% of the sample.

Via the germline V gene (reference sequence), CDR1 is LNHDA and CDR2 SQIVND. From cysteine to phenylalanine, the CDR3 is 12 amino acids long. Of all the DNA, just the CDR3 is kept, 36 bases in frame from base 1. V is shortened by 4 bases, J by 3 bases, and the region joining them spans 6 bases. On this clone itself: The target of this receptor is not known. No quality values exist for individual bases; no much larger clone is one base distant.

The sample was CD8+ T cells sorted from blood. The label giving this sample's cell subset or site can be read as: total memory CD8 T cells (CD45RA-CCR7+/-) from blood or uninvolved lymph node. The sequence derives from a human donor with head and neck squamous cell carcinoma. This receptor chain uses TRBV19 and TRBJ1-1; the D gene identity is not certain. The sequenced DNA is TGTGCCAGTAGTACCCCCTACACTGAAGCTTTCTTT. It codes for CASSTPYTEAFF.